The clone carrying this T cell receptor (beta chain) came up once. The J segment lost 1 base and the V segment lost 5 bases, leaving 11 bases of the junction unmatched. CDR1 SGHRS and CDR2 YFSETQ come from the germline V gene. The CDR3 spans 16 residues. The sample originates from a study of OX40 agonist ivuxolimab in advanced cancers. Study context: Ivuxolimab is a fully human IgG2 antibody that activates OX40 (CD134).

Using immunoSEQ multiplex PCR, the repertoire was profiled, and TCRdb retains in-frame clones only, with some absent. The sample has some 91,000 clones, about 89% seen once; the top ten hold roughly 4%. The material was CD4+ or CD8+ T cells sorted from blood, obtained in a trial of the OX40 agonist ivuxolimab. The rearrangement uses TRBV5-1 and TRBJ1-1, with TRBD1 matching 7 bases. The sequence came from an adult with an advanced solid tumor such as melanoma, head and neck, liver or kidney cancer. The CDR3 loop reads CASRWTGSPGNTEAFF. CDR3 sequence (DNA): TGCGCCAGCAGGTGGACAGGATCCCCGGGGAACACTGAAGCTTTCTTT.